The entry that follows covers one T cell receptor (beta chain) sequence. With random hexamers, reverse transcription was performed on about 0.5 to 1 ug of RNA. The amplification used immunoSEQ multiplex PCR on TCR beta CDR3; it spanned 54 Vbeta and 13 Jbeta. TCRdb fed the immunoSEQ multiplex PCR reads into MiXCR, producing one record per CDR3 protein. The sample records about 200,000 distinct CDR3 sequences, 91% being singletons. The data derive from a study of CD8 T cells in Susac syndrome. Specimen: CD4+ T cells from PBMCs. The TCR comes from a human donor with Susac syndrome.

The CDR3 here is CASRTVEDTQYF. Written as DNA, the CDR3 is TGTGCCAGCAGAACCGTGGAAGATACGCAGTATTTT. The chain joins TRBV6-1 to TRBJ2-3; D is unclear. This CDR3 has 12 residues. In germline, CDR1 is MNHNS, CDR2 SASEGT. V lost 6 bases and J lost 5, with 9 bases in between.